The clone carrying this T cell receptor (beta chain) showed up just once. As yet, its antigen is unknown. Measured with immunoSEQ multiplex PCR; TCRdb has only the in-frame clones, and not every one. The sample has roughly 62,000 clones; approximately 92% are singletons. The timepoints at which blood was sampled were baseline, cycle 4 day 1, and cycle 7 day 1. The data derive from a study of OX40 agonist ivuxolimab in advanced cancers. The overall study: Having had anti-PD-1, anti-PD-L1 or anti-CTLA-4 therapy before was allowed, and approximately 40% had some. Partial responses were achieved by three patients: one hepatocellular carcinoma, two cutaneous melanoma. Study-wide results and limits: Clonal expansion from baseline to week 6 occurred in both CD4+ and CD8+ T cells.

The TCR originated in an adult with an advanced solid tumor such as melanoma, head and neck, liver or kidney cancer. The source was CD4+ or CD8+ T cells sorted from blood, collected in a trial of the OX40 agonist ivuxolimab.

In nucleotides, the CDR3 is TGTGCCAGCAGCTCTCCTCGGGGCGAGCAGTACTTC. This encodes CASSSPRGEQYF. This chain joins TRBV7-3 and TRBJ2-7; D may be TRBD2 (5 bases). The CDR3 runs 12 residues. With 4 bases removed from V and 6 bases from J, the gap between germline ends came to 10 bases. Per the germline V gene, CDR1 is SGHTA and CDR2 is FQGTGA.